This TCR beta chain was identified during a study of blood T cell repertoires in COVID-19. Across the study: T cells, B-cell-depleted T cells, or PBMCs provided the cDNA or gDNA that served as material.

In the study's own analysis: By means of reference gene primer amplification, nucleated cell counts were estimated. The table came from immunoSEQ multiplex PCR; TCRdb's copy has only in-frame clones and leaves some out. That table is the source of V, J and clone size, and D and trimming were worked out from the DNA. The data show about 180,000 clones, over 75% seen once. Germline-derived CDR1 and CDR2 are LGHDT and YNNKEL (reference sequence). CDR3 length equals 14 residues. V was clipped by 4 bases and J by 4 bases, with 10 bases between them. This sequence joins TRBV3-1 (or the pseudogene TRBV3-2) and TRBJ1-4, with D possibly being TRBD1 (6 bases). The sequence came from a man aged 65-85 years with active or convalescent COVID-19. The source material was peripheral blood. The chain's CDR3 is CASSRTDVNEKLFF. CDR3 coding DNA: TGTGCCAGCAGCCGGACAGACGTTAATGAAAAACTGTTTTTT.